These 13 T cell receptor beta chains originate from one sample sequenced in a study of STAT3 mutations in large granular lymphocyte leukemia. The protocol was immunoSEQ multiplex PCR, while the TCRdb copy is restricted to in-frame clones and leaves out a portion. The sample has 2,000 to 3,000 clones; over 45% are singletons. Study-level points and caveats: In T-cell large granular lymphocyte leukemia, about half of patients showed multiple immunodominant subclonotypes.

Antigens for these TCRs are unknown. The sample was peripheral blood mononuclear cells. These receptors were taken from a man aged 55 to 70 with T-cell large granular lymphocyte leukemia. Some clones in this sample may be carry-over from other donors' samples.

The chain carries TRBV5-1 and TRBJ1-6; no clear D. The CDR3 loop spans 13 amino acids. V was cut by 0 bases and J by 6 bases, with 4 bases left in between. CDR1 SGHRS and CDR2 YFSETQ come from the germline V gene. The CDR3 DNA reads as TGCGCCAGCAGCTTGGAGTTTAATTCACCCCTCCACTTT. Its protein is CASSLEFNSPLHF.

The genes are TRBV9 and TRBJ2-3; 11 positions match TRBD2. This CDR3 is 15 amino acids long. The V segment lost 1 base and the J segment 4 bases; nucleotides outside the gene matches: 2. Germline loops: CDR1 SGDLS, CDR2 YYNGEE. The CDR3 coding sequence is TGTGCCAGCAGCGTATCTAGCGGGAGGTCAGATACGCAGTATTTT. This sequence encodes CASSVSSGRSDTQYF.

The chain employs TRBV7-7 and TRBJ2-5, with D uncertain. Germline V gene lookup returns CDR1 SSHAT and CDR2 FNYEAQ (reference sequence). V lost 0 bases and J 4 bases, leaving 6 bases between the germline ends. The CDR3 runs to 13 residues. The chain's CDR3 is CASSLAIGETQYF. In DNA, the CDR3 is TGTGCCAGCAGCTTAGCTATAGGAGAGACCCAGTACTTC.

V and J are TRBV30 and TRBJ1-6, with 8 nucleotides matching TRBD1. Germline CDR1 and CDR2: GTSNPN and SVGIG (reference sequence). This CDR3 is built from 16 residues. V lost 7 bases and J lost 0; bases outside the gene matches: 8. CDR3 in DNA: TGTGCCTATGACAGGGGCGTCAGCTCCTATAATTCACCCCTCCACTTT. It specifies CAYDRGVSSYNSPLHF.

V is TRBV7-3 and J is TRBJ2-3; 8 bases fit TRBD1. V shed 5 bases and J 6 bases; nucleotides not matched to a gene: 4. The CDR3 has 13 amino acids. Germline assignment: CDR1 SGHTA and CDR2 FQGTGA. CDR3 DNA: TGTGCCAGCAGCGCCCGGGACAGGGATACGCAGTATTTT. Translation gives CASSARDRDTQYF.

The table lists this clone with a few counts. The rearrangement links TRBV18 to TRBJ1-5; no reliable D call. Germline CDR1 and CDR2: KGHSH and LQKENI. Trimming stripped 3 bases from V and 5 bases from J, with 11 bases between. The CDR3 consists of 14 residues. The CDR3 region is CASSPGQSDQPQHF. The CDR3 DNA reads as TGTGCCAGCTCACCCGGGCAATCGGATCAGCCCCAGCATTTT.

The chain links TRBV18 to TRBJ1-5; possibly TRBD1 for D (5 bases). Germline CDR1 reads KGHSH; CDR2 reads LQKENI. V lost 5 bases and J 6 bases, leaving 14 bases between the germline ends. This CDR3 region has 14 residues. This CDR3 is CASSSGLDPQPQHF. CDR3 nucleotide sequence: TGTGCCAGCTCATCAGGGTTAGATCCTCAGCCCCAGCATTTT.

The V call is TRBV20-1, the J call TRBJ1-1, with 7 bases fitting TRBD1. The CDR3 has 11 amino acids. Germline V CDR1 and CDR2: DFQATT, SNEGSKA (reference sequence). Losses at the gene ends were 3 bases for V and 11 bases for J; bases not matched to a gene: 6. In DNA, the CDR3 is TGCAGTGCTAGTCCCGGGACAGATGCTTTCTTT. Protein sequence: CSASPGTDAFF.

This clone was seen only a few times. This chain joins TRBV29-1 and TRBJ1-1, with a weak D call TRBD1 (5 bases). Germline loops: CDR1 SQVTM, CDR2 ANQGSEA. V gave up 6 bases and J gave up 4 bases, with 12 bases separating them. This CDR3 contains 12 residues. The CDR3 coding sequence is TGCAGCGTCGGGACCGGATCCACTGAAGCTTTCTTT. It specifies CSVGTGSTEAFF.

DNA for the CDR3: TGCGCCAGCAGCTTGGGACAGGGGGGTGGCTACACCTTC. Its translation: CASSLGQGGGYTF. This chain links TRBV5-1 with TRBJ1-2; 9 bases align to TRBD1. Germline V CDR1 and CDR2: SGHRS, YFSETQ. The CDR3 length is 13 residues. V lost 0 bases and J lost 7; bases outside the gene matches: 1.

The rearrangement uses TRBV29-1 and TRBJ1-2; 11 bases match TRBD1. Germline-derived CDR1 and CDR2 are SQVTM and ANQGSEA. The CDR3 has 12 residues. Losses at the gene ends were 8 bases for V and 8 bases for J; bases not matched to a gene: 7. The CDR3 is CSSAGQGAGYTF. CDR3 bases: TGCAGCTCCGCCGGACAGGGGGCCGGCTACACCTTC. Full variable domain (remainder filled in from reference TRBV29-1 and TRBJ1-2): SAVISQKPSRDICQRGTSLTIQCQVDSQVTMMFWYRQQPGQSLTLIATANQGSEATYESGFVIDKFPISRPNLTFSTLTVSNMSPEDSSIYLCSSAGQGAGYTFGSGTRLTVV.

This clone was observed a single time. The chain uses TRBV6-6 and TRBJ2-3, with 9 bases aligning to TRBD2. This CDR3 is 15 amino acids long. Germline lookup yields CDR1 MNHNY and CDR2 SVGAGI (reference sequence). J lost 4 bases, V lost 7 bases, and 9 bases had no gene match. CDR3 loop: CASTNGASGADTQYF. CDR3 in DNA: TGTGCCAGCACCAACGGCGCTAGCGGGGCAGATACGCAGTATTTT.

CDR3 in amino acids: CASSLGGEQFF. In DNA, the CDR3 is TGTGCCAGCAGCTTGGGTGGGGAGCAGTTCTTC. The chain is built from TRBV5-6 and TRBJ2-1; the D is unclear. The CDR3 loop spans 11 amino acids. CDR1 SGHDT and CDR2 YYEEEE come from the germline V gene. The V gene lost 0 bases and the J gene lost 10 bases, with 5 bases spanning the gap.